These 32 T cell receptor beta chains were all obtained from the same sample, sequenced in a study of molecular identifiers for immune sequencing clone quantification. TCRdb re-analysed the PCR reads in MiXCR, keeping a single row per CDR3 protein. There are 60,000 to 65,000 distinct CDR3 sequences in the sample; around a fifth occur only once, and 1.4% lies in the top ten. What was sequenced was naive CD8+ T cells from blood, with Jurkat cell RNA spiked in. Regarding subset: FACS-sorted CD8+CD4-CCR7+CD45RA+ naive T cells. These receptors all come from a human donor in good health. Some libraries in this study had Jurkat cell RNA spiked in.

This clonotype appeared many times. The CDR3, as DNA: TGCAGTGCTGGGGGACAGGGCGGTGAAAAACTGTTTTTT. The encoded protein is CSAGGQGGEKLFF. The chain links TRBV20-1 to TRBJ1-4, with 9 positions matching TRBD1. CDR3 size: 13 residues. V shed 5 bases and J 7 bases; nucleotides not matched to a gene: 5. Germline V CDR1 and CDR2: DFQATT, SNEGSKA (reference sequence).

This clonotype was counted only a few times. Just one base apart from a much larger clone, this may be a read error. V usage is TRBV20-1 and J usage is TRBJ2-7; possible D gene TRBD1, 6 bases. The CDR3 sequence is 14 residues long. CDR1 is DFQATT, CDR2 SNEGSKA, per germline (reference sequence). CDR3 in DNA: TGCAGTGCTAGAGATCTGGACAGTCCCTACGAGCAGTGCTTC. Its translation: CSARDLDSPYEQCF.

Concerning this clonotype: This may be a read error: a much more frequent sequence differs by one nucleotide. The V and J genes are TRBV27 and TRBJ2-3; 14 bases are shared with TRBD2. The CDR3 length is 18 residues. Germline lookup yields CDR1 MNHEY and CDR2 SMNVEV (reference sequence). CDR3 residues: CANSPGTSGSLTADTQYF. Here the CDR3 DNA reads TGTGCCAACAGTCCGGGGACTAGCGGGAGCCTAACGGCAGATACGCAGTATTTT.

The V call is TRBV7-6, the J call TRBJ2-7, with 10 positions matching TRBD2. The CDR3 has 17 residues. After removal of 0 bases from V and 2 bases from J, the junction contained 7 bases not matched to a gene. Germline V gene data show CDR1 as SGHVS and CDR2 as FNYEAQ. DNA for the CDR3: TGTGCCAGCAGCTTAGCGGCCAGCGGGGGGGATCCCTACGAGCAGTACTTC. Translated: CASSLAASGGDPYEQYF.

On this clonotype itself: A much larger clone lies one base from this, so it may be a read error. CDR3 nucleotides: TGTGCCAGCAGCCGAAGCTCTACTCCGGGGACAGGTACGCAGTATTTT. This encodes CASSRSSTPGTGTQYF. This rearrangement joins TRBV11-3 to TRBJ2-3; 8 bases agree with TRBD1. CDR3 length: 16 residues. CDR1 is SGHNT, CDR2 YENEEA, per germline. Drawing the rest from reference TRBV11-3 and TRBJ2-3, the complete variable domain is EAGVVQSPRYKIIEKKQPVAFWCNPISGHNTLYWYLQNLGQGPELLIRYENEEAVDDSQLPKDRFSAERLKGVDSTLKIQPAELGDSAVYLCASSRSSTPGTGTQYFGPGTRLTVL.

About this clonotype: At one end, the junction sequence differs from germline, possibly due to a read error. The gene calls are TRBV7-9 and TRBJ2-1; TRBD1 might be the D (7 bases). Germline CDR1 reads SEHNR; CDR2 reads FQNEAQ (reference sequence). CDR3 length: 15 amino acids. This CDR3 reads CASSAEQGGDNEQFF. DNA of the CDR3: TGTGCCAGCAGCGCCGAGCAGGGGGGCGACAACGAGCAGTTCTTC.

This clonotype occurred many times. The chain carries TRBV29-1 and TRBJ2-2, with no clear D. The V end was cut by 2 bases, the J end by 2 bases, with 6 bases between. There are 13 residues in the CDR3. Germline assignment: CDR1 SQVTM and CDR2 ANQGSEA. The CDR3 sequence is CSVEKDNTGELFF. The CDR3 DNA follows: TGCAGCGTTGAAAAGGACAACACCGGGGAGCTGTTTTTT.

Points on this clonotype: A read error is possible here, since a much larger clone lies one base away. The CDR3, as DNA: TGCGCCAGCAACCAAGCACCAGGGGGCTTTATTGATACGCAGTATTTT. As protein: CASNQAPGGFIDTQYF. The rearrangement links TRBV4-3 to TRBJ2-3, with 8 bases that match TRBD1. This CDR3 contains 16 residues. Germline V gene sequence: CDR1 LGHNA, CDR2 YSLEER.

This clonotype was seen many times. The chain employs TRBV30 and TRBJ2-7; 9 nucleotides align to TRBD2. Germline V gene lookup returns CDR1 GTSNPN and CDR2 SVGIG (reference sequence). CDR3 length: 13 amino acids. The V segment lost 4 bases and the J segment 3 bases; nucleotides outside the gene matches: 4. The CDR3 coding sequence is TGTGCCTGGACCTGGCGGGAGGGCTACGAGCAGTACTTC. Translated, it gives CAWTWREGYEQYF.

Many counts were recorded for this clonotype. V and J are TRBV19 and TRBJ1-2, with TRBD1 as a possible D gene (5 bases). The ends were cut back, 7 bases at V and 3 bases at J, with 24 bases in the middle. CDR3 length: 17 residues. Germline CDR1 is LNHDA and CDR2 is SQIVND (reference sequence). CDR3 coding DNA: TGTGCCAGTACCAACTTCGCGTCAACAGGAGGCTACTATGGCTACACCTTC. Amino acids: CASTNFASTGGYYGYTF.

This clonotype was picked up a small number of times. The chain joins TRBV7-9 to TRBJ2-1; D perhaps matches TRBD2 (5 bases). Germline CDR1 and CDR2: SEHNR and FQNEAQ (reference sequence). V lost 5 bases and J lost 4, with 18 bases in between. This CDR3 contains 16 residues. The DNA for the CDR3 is TGTGCCAGCAGCCAAATGCGTGGGAGCTTGTACAATGAGCAGTTCTTC. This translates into CASSQMRGSLYNEQFF. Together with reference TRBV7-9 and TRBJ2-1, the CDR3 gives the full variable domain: DTGVSQNPRHKITKRGQNVTFRCDPISEHNRLYWYRQTLGQGPEFLTYFQNEAQLEKSRLLSDRFSAERPKGSFSTLEIQRTEQGDSAMYLCASSQMRGSLYNEQFFGPGTRLTVL.

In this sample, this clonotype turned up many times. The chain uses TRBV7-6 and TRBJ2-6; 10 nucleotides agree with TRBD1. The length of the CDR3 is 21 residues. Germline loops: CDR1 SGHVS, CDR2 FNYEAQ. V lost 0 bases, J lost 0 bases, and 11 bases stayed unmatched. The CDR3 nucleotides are TGTGCCAGCAGCTTAGCGGTGACAGGGGGCCAACCGAGCTCTGGGGCCAACGTCCTGACTTTC. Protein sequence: CASSLAVTGGQPSSGANVLTF.

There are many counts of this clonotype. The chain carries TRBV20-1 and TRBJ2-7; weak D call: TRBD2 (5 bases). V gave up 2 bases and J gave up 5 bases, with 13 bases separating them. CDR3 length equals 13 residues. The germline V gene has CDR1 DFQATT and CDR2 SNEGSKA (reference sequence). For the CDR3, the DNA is TGCAGTGCTAGATCGCGGGCCTGGGACGAGCAGTACTTC. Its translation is CSARSRAWDEQYF.

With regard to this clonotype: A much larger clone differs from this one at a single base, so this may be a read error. The CDR3 DNA sequence: TGTGCCAGCAACCCGGGGGAAGCTAGGCGCCACGAGCAGTACTTC. Translation: CASNPGEARRHEQYF. V gene TRBV6-6 combines with J gene TRBJ2-7; TRBD2 might be the D (6 bases). Deletions cut 7 bases from V and 5 bases from J, with 21 bases between. The CDR3 sequence is 15 residues long. Germline V gene data show CDR1 as MNHNY and CDR2 as SVGAGI (reference sequence).

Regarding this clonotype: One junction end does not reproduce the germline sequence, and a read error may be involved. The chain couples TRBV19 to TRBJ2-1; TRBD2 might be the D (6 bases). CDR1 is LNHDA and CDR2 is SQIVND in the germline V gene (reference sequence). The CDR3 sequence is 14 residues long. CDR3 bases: TGTGCCCGTAGTATCGTATTAGCGGACAATGAGCAGTTCTTC. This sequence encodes CARSIVLADNEQFF.

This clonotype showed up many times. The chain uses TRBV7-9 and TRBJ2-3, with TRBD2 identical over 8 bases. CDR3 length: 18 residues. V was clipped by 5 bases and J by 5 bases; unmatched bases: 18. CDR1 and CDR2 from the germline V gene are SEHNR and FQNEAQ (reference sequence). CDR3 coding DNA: TGTGCCAGCAGCCCAAGCCTAACGAGCGGGAGAGGGGGAGATACGCAGTATTTT. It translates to CASSPSLTSGRGGDTQYF.

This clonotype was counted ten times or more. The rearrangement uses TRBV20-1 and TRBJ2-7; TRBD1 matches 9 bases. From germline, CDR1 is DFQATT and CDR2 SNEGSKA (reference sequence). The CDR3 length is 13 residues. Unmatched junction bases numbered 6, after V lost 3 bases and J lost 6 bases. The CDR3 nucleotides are TGCAGTGCTAGGCGGGACAGGGTTTTCGAGCAGTACTTC. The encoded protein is CSARRDRVFEQYF.

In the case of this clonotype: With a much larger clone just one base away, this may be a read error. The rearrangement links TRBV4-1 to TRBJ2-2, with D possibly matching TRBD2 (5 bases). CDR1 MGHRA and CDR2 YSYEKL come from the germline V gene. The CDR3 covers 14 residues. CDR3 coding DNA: TGCGCCAGCAGCCAAGAGAGTTACACCGGGGAGCTGGTTTTT. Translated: CASSQESYTGELVF.

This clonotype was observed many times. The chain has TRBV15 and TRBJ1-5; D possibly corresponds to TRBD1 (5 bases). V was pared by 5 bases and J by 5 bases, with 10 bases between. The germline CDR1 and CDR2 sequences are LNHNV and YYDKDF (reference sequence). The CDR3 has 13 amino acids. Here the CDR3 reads CATSLGAYQPQHF. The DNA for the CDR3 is TGTGCCACCAGCCTTGGGGCCTATCAGCCCCAGCATTTT.

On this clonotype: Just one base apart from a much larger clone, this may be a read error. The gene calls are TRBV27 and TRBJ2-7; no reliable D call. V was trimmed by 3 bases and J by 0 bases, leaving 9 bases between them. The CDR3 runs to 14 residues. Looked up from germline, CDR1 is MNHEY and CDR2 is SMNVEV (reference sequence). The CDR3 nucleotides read TGTGCCAGCAGTTTTGAGGACCTCTCCTACGAGCAGTACTTC. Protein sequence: CASSFEDLSYEQYF.

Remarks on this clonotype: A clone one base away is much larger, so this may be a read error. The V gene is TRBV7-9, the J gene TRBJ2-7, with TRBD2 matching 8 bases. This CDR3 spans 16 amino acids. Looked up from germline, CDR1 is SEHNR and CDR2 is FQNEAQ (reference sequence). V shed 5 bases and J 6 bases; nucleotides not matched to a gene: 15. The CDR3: CASSLLGAGASREQYF. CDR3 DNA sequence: TGTGCCAGCAGCCTTCTGGGAGCGGGAGCATCCCGCGAGCAGTACTTC.

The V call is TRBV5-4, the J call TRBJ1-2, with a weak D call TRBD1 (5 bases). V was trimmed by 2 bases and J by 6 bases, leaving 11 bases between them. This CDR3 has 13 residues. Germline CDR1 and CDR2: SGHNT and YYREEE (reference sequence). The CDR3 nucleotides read TGTGCCAGCAGCTTCTTTGGGGGTGATGGCTACACCTTC. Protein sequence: CASSFFGGDGYTF.

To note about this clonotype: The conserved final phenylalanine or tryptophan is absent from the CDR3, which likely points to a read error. The DNA of the CDR3 is TGTGCCAGCAGTTTCGGACAGGGGTTTCGACGGCCCCAGCATTCT. It translates to CASSFGQGFRRPQHS. V is TRBV6-2 or TRBV6-3 and J is TRBJ1-5; 9 bases align to TRBD1. This CDR3 is 15 amino acids long. CDR1 is MNHEY and CDR2 is SVGEGT in the germline V gene. With V trimmed by 4 bases and J by 9 bases, 10 bases remained unmatched.

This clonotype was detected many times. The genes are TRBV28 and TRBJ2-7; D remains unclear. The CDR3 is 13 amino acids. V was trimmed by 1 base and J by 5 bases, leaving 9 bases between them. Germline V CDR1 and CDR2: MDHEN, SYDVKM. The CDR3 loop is CASSLLLANEQYF. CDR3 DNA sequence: TGTGCCAGCAGTTTATTGTTAGCTAACGAGCAGTACTTC.

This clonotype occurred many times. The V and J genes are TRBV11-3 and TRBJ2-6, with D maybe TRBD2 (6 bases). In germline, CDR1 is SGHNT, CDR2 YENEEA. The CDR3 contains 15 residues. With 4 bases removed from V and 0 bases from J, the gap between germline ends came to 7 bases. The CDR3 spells CASSSGDSGANVLTF. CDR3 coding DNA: TGTGCCAGCAGCTCGGGGGACTCTGGGGCCAACGTCCTGACTTTC.

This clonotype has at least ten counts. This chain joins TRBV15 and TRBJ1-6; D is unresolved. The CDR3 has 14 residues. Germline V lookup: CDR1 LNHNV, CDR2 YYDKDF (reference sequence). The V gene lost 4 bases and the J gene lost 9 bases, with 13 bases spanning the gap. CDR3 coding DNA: TGTGCCACCAGCATGACAACGGATGGTTCACCCCTCCACTTT. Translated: CATSMTTDGSPLHF.

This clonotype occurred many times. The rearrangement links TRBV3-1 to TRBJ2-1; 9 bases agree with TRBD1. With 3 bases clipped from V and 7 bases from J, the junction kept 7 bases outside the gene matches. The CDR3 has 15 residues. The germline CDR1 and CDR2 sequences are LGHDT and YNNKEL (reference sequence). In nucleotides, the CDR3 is TGTGCCAGCAGCCATGTGGGGACAGGGATGAATGAGCAGTTCTTC. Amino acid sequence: CASSHVGTGMNEQFF.

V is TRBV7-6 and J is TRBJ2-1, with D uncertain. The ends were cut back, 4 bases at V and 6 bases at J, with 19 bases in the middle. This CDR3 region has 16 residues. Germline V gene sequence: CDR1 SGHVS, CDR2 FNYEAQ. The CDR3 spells CASSSPGPKGFNEQFF. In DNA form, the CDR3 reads TGTGCCAGCAGCTCACCCGGGCCGAAAGGGTTCAATGAGCAGTTCTTC.

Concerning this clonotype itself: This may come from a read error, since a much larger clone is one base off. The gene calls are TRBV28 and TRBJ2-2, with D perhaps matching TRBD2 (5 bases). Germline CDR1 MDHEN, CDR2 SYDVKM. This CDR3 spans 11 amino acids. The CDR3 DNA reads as TGTGCCAGCAGTTTTACCGGGGATCTGTTTTTT. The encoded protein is CASSFTGDLFF.

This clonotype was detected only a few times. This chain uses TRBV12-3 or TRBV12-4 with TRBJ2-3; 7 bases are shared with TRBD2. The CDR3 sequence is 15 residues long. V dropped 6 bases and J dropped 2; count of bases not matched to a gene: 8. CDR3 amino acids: CASSQEAGTTDTQYF. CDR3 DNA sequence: TGTGCCAGCAGCCAAGAAGCGGGAACCACAGATACGCAGTATTTT.

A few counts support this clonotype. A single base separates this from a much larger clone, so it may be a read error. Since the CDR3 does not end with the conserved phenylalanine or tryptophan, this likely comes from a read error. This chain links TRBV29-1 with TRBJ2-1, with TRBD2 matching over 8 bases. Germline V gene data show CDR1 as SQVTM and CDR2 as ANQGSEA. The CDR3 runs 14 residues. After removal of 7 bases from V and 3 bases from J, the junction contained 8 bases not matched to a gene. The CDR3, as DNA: TGCAGCGCCATTAGCGGGGACAACTACAATGAGCAGTTCCTC. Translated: CSAISGDNYNEQFL.

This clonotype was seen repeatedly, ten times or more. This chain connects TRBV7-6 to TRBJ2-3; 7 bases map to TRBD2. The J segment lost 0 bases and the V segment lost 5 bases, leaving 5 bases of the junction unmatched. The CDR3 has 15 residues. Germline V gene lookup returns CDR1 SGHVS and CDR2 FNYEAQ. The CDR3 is CASSPSSGSTDTQYF. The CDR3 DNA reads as TGTGCCAGCAGCCCCAGTAGCGGGAGCACAGATACGCAGTATTTT.